A single sample is the source of the 8 T cell receptor beta chains below, sequenced in a study of CXCR3-negative and CXCR3-positive naive CD8 T cells. Via 5' RACE with UMI labels, TRB cDNA libraries were prepared. TCRdb reprocessed the 5' RACE reads and stores each CDR3 protein as one record, lacking DNA. This table lists 130,000 or so distinct CDR3 sequences. What was sequenced was naive CXCR3- CD8+ T cells from blood. Indicated subset: CD45RO-CCR7+CD27+CD95- naive CD8+ T cells lacking CXCR3 (TNR3-). All receptors derive from a human donor in good health. Some clones in this sample may be carry-over from other donors' samples.

The rearrangement uses TRBV27 and TRBJ2-7; the D gene TCRdb calls, TRBD2, cannot be checked with no DNA. The CDR3 has 13 residues. In germline, CDR1 is MNHEY, CDR2 SMNVEV (reference sequence). The CDR3 protein is CASSVRGAYEQYF.

The chain employs TRBV3-1 and TRBJ2-1. Germline V gene lookup returns CDR1 LGHDT and CDR2 YNNKEL (reference sequence). The CDR3 is 14 amino acids. This chain's CDR3 is CASSQASVGDEQFF.

This sequence joins TRBV5-1 and TRBJ2-7; the TRBD1 assignment by TCRdb is unverifiable without DNA. The V gene's germline CDR1 is SGHRS and CDR2 YFSETQ. The CDR3 extends over 15 amino acids. Here the CDR3 reads CASSPAETASYEQYF.

The chain links TRBV4-1 to TRBJ2-3; TCRdb designates TRBD2, a call that cannot be tested without DNA. Germline CDR1 is MGHRA and CDR2 is YSYEKL. The CDR3 totals 15 residues. The CDR3 loop reads CASSQLATETDTQYF.

The rearrangement uses TRBV9 and TRBJ2-3. The V gene's germline CDR1 is SGDLS and CDR2 YYNGEE. The CDR3 loop spans 15 amino acids. The CDR3 loop is CASSVDLGAADTQYF.

This chain connects TRBV6-6 to TRBJ2-1; there is no DNA to check the TCRdb D call of TRBD1. The CDR3 is made up of 16 amino acids. The germline gives CDR1 MNHNY, CDR2 SVGAGI (reference sequence). The CDR3 loop is CARVNHTGSSYNEQFF.

V usage is TRBV7-9 and J usage is TRBJ2-1; TCRdb reports TRBD1, a call that lacks DNA to check it against. CDR1 and CDR2 from the germline V gene are SEHNR and FQNEAQ (reference sequence). CDR3 length: 15 residues. CDR3 sequence: CASSLGDILYNEQFF.

This rearrangement joins TRBV27 to TRBJ2-1; TCRdb's assignment of TRBD2 cannot be checked, as there is no DNA. Per the germline V gene, CDR1 is MNHEY and CDR2 is SMNVEV (reference sequence). There are 14 residues in the CDR3. The CDR3 is CASSIGSLRYEQFF.